These 7 T cell receptor beta chains originate from one sample sequenced in a study of multiple sclerosis patients with progressive multifocal leukoencephalopathy. Stated time point: before natalizumab initiation. Data came from immunoSEQ multiplex PCR; TCRdb stores just in-frame clones and leaves some out. The table includes fewer than 35,000 clones, over 75% detected once. The material sequenced was PBMCs. The receptors here all came from a human donor with multiple sclerosis.

The sample holds a few counts of this clone. The chain employs TRBV28 and TRBJ1-3; tentatively, D is TRBD1 (6 bases). This CDR3 spans 14 amino acids. Trimming pared 6 bases from V and 2 bases from J, leaving 11 bases between. The germline gives CDR1 MDHEN, CDR2 SYDVKM. CDR3 sequence reads: CASRLWGPGNTIYF. CDR3 sequence (DNA): TGTGCCAGCAGGCTCTGGGGGCCTGGAAACACCATATATTTT.

This clone was picked up a small number of times. The chain recombines TRBV2 with TRBJ1-4; 8 bases align to TRBD1. V was pared by 6 bases and J by 3 bases, with 3 bases of the junction left unmatched. This CDR3 has 14 residues. From germline, CDR1 is SNHLY and CDR2 FYNNEI. The CDR3 region has the DNA TGTGCCAGCAGCGAGACAGGGGCTAATGAAAAACTGTTTTTT. As protein: CASSETGANEKLFF.

The chain joins TRBV18 to TRBJ1-3, with D perhaps TRBD1 (5 bases). CDR1 KGHSH and CDR2 LQKENI come from the germline V gene. The CDR3 spans 16 residues. V gave up 6 bases and J gave up 0 bases, with 15 bases separating them. In DNA form, the CDR3 reads TGTGCCAGCTCCCAAGGGACCCACCGCTCTGGAAACACCATATATTTT. The encoded protein is CASSQGTHRSGNTIYF.

This clone showed up just a few times. The chain links TRBV6-1 to TRBJ2-7, with D perhaps TRBD1 (6 bases). V was shortened by 1 base and J by 5 bases, with 15 bases between the two germline ends. Germline V gene sequence: CDR1 MNHNS, CDR2 SASEGT. The CDR3 totals 15 residues. The CDR3 here is CASSEVGDKRDEQYF. The CDR3 DNA is TGTGCCAGCAGTGAAGTGGGGGACAAAAGAGACGAGCAGTACTTC.

This rearrangement joins TRBV5-1 to TRBJ2-7, with 8 positions matching TRBD2. The length of the CDR3 is 15 residues. The germline V gene encodes CDR1 SGHRS and CDR2 YFSETQ. After removal of 4 bases from V and 0 bases from J, the junction contained 6 bases not matched to a gene. The CDR3 DNA is TGCGCCAGCAGCCCCACTAGCGGAAGCTCCTACGAGCAGTACTTC. Its protein product is CASSPTSGSSYEQYF.

This chain connects TRBV27 to TRBJ1-5; no clear D gene. V dropped 4 bases and J dropped 2 bases, with 15 bases sitting between them. The CDR3 covers 16 residues. Germline CDR1 MNHEY, CDR2 SMNVEV (reference sequence). CDR3 sequence: CASSSLPGGGNQPQHF. DNA for the CDR3: TGTGCCAGCAGTTCACTCCCGGGAGGAGGCAATCAGCCCCAGCATTTT.

Comment on this clone: The CDR3 does not close with the conserved phenylalanine or tryptophan, likely indicating a read error. V is TRBV28 and J is TRBJ2-7; 7 bases map to TRBD1. The CDR3 is 12 amino acids. Unmatched junction bases numbered 4, after V lost 6 bases and J lost 5 bases. From germline, CDR1 is MDHEN and CDR2 SYDVKM. Written as DNA, the CDR3 is TGTGCCAGCAGCAAGGGGGCCGACGAGCAGTACCTC. Translating gives CASSKGADEQYL.